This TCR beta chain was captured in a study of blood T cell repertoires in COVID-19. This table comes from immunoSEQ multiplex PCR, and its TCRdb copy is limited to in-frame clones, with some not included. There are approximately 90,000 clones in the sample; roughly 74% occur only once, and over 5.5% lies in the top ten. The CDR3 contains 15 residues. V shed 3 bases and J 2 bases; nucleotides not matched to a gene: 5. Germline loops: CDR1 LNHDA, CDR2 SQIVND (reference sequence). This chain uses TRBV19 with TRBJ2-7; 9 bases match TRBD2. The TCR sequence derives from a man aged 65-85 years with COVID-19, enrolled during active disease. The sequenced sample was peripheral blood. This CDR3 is CASSISSGETYEQYF. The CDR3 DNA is TGTGCCAGTAGTATTTCTAGCGGGGAAACCTACGAGCAGTACTTC.